This T cell receptor beta chain was sequenced for a study of T cells in Graves' hyperthyroidism and ophthalmopathy. Study context: Sampling of peripheral blood happened at initial diagnosis, prior to any treatment.

Study findings and constraints: The model's output predicted ophthalmopathy at a median of about 5.9 months prior to onset. Separating ophthalmopathy from stable hyperthyroidism was achieved by a 13 V-J model. Clonotypes that were expanded in thyroid above 0.001 mostly appeared in blood too.

This clonotype was seen a handful of times. Its target is not known. Researchers amplified the TCR beta CDR3 regions from RNA transcripts. In the first-round RT-PCR of the TCR CDR3, the HTBI primer set was used. Each CDR3 protein is one row after TCRdb ran MiXCR on the multiplex PCR reads. This sample carries 550,000 to 650,000 distinct CDR3 sequences, around 15% of them seen once, and the ten largest clones take approximately 15%. Trimming removed 3 bases at V and 7 bases at J, with 18 bases between. Germline loops: CDR1 LNHDA, CDR2 SQIVND (reference sequence). There are 15 residues in the CDR3. Sequenced input: blood. The TCR comes from a woman aged 40 to 50 with Graves' hyperthyroidism. The chain carries TRBV19 and TRBJ1-1; D remains ambiguous. CDR3 nucleotides: TGTGCCAGTAGTATTGACGTCCCTTGGGGAAGTGAAGCTTTCTTT. It specifies CASSIDVPWGSEAFF.